A single sample gave rise to the 23 T cell receptor beta chains below, sequenced in a study of siplizumab effects on memory and regulatory T cells. The assay was immunoSEQ multiplex PCR, and TCRdb's table has in-frame clones only and misses some. The sample has roughly 100,000 clones, roughly nine tenths seen once. Sequenced input: CD4+ T cells sorted from blood. The receptors originated from a human donor in good health.

This chain connects TRBV29-1 to TRBJ2-5; 10 bases map to TRBD1. Germline assignment: CDR1 SQVTM and CDR2 ANQGSEA. This CDR3 is 14 amino acids long. Trimming removed 6 bases from V and 4 bases from J; junction bases left unmatched: 8. In nucleotides, the CDR3 is TGCAGCGTAGCGGTTCGGACAGGGGGAGAGACCCAGTACTTC. It yields the protein CSVAVRTGGETQYF.

V and J are TRBV28 and TRBJ2-7; TRBD2 matches 10 bases. Germline loops: CDR1 MDHEN, CDR2 SYDVKM. V shed 7 bases and J 4 bases; nucleotides not matched to a gene: 10. This CDR3 comprises 15 residues. The CDR3 here is CASTPSAGGRYEQYF. CDR3 nucleotide sequence: TGTGCCAGCACCCCCTCAGCGGGAGGGCGGTACGAGCAGTACTTC. Complete variable domain (other parts from reference TRBV28 and TRBJ2-7): DVKVTQSSRYLVKRTGEKVFLECVQDMDHENMFWYRQDPGLGLRLIYFSYDVKMKEKGDIPEGYSVSREKKERFSLILESASTNQTSMYLCASTPSAGGRYEQYFGPGTRLTVT.

The chain employs TRBV19 and TRBJ2-1; 10 bases map to TRBD1. CDR1 is LNHDA, CDR2 SQIVND, per germline (reference sequence). V dropped 5 bases and J dropped 10; count of bases not matched to a gene: 14. The CDR3 sequence is 16 residues long. DNA of the CDR3: TGTGCCAGTAGTGGTCCCGGGACAGGGGCGGTGAGGGAGCAGTTCTTC. Encoded protein: CASSGPGTGAVREQFF.

The count of this clone is one. The chain links TRBV2 to TRBJ2-7; TRBD1 agrees at 8 bases. With V trimmed by 7 bases and J by 3 bases, 11 bases remained unmatched. This CDR3 is built from 15 residues. CDR1 is SNHLY and CDR2 is FYNNEI in the germline V gene. The CDR3 is CASNRGAALLYEQYF. The CDR3, as DNA: TGTGCCAGCAACAGGGGGGCCGCGCTCCTCTACGAGCAGTACTTC.

J is TRBJ2-5 and V is TRBV6-4; D gene uncertain. The DNA matches TRBJ2-7 better at its end, which makes the J call doubtful. The germline CDR1 and CDR2 sequences are MRHNA and SNTAGT. The CDR3 spans 15 residues. CDR3 DNA: TGTGCCAGCAGTGACTCGGTACATTGCGGCAGCGAGCAGTACTTC. Amino acids: CASSDSVHCGSEQYF.

This clone was counted a few times. The genes are TRBV7-6 and TRBJ2-1; 7 bases align to TRBD1. V was pared by 1 base and J by 1 base, with 10 bases of the junction left unmatched. Germline values: CDR1 SGHVS, CDR2 FNYEAQ. This CDR3 has 18 residues. The CDR3 here is CASSLVEQGSVSYNEQFF. The CDR3 nucleotides are TGTGCCAGCAGCTTAGTTGAACAGGGGTCAGTGTCCTACAATGAGCAGTTCTTC.

The chain employs TRBV6-1 and TRBJ1-1; 9 bases agree with TRBD1. CDR1 and CDR2 from the germline V gene are MNHNS and SASEGT. The CDR3 contains 14 residues. V was pared by 7 bases and J by 5 bases, with 8 bases of the junction left unmatched. CDR3 in amino acids: CASTTDRGVTEAFF. CDR3 DNA sequence: TGTGCCAGCACGACCGACAGGGGGGTAACTGAAGCTTTCTTT.

The chain combines TRBV28 with TRBJ1-5, with TRBD1 as a possible D gene (6 bases). Germline CDR1 reads MDHEN; CDR2 reads SYDVKM. The CDR3 covers 15 residues. V was clipped by 4 bases and J by 7 bases, with 17 bases between them. The CDR3 DNA follows: TGTGCCAGCAGTTCCCTCCAGGGGACTGGCCAGCCCCAGCATTTT. This codes for CASSSLQGTGQPQHF.

V usage is TRBV7-3 and J usage is TRBJ2-5, with D hard to call. Germline lookup yields CDR1 SGHTA and CDR2 FQGTGA. The CDR3 length is 12 residues. Trimming shortened V by 5 bases and J by 2 bases, and 6 bases separated the two germline ends. CDR3 sequence: CASSPKQETQYF. CDR3 coding DNA: TGTGCCAGCAGCCCCAAGCAAGAGACCCAGTACTTC.

The gene calls are TRBV30 and TRBJ2-7; D gene ambiguous. The CDR3 covers 11 residues. Germline CDR1 is GTSNPN and CDR2 is SVGIG (reference sequence). The CDR3 nucleotides are TGTGGCTCTAAGGACTCCTACGAGCAGTACTTC. Translation gives CGSKDSYEQYF.

This sequence joins TRBV6-5 and TRBJ2-1; D is ambiguous. CDR3 size: 13 residues. V shed 2 bases and J shed 6 bases, with 8 bases lying between them. The germline V gene encodes CDR1 MNHEY and CDR2 SVGAGI. Here the CDR3 reads CASSYEAGNEQFF. Here the CDR3 DNA reads TGTGCCAGCAGTTACGAGGCTGGCAATGAGCAGTTCTTC.

The chain uses TRBV7-9 and TRBJ1-2, with 7 bases identical to TRBD1. CDR3 length equals 13 residues. Germline lookup yields CDR1 SEHNR and CDR2 FQNEAQ (reference sequence). The V and J ends lost 5 bases and 8 bases, in that order; junction bases with no gene match: 8. This chain's CDR3 is CASSIEGAQGYTF. The CDR3 DNA sequence: TGTGCCAGCAGCATTGAGGGGGCGCAGGGCTACACCTTC. Full variable domain (outside the CDR3, taken from reference TRBV7-9 and TRBJ1-2): DTGVSQNPRHKITKRGQNVTFRCDPISEHNRLYWYRQTLGQGPEFLTYFQNEAQLEKSRLLSDRFSAERPKGSFSTLEIQRTEQGDSAMYLCASSIEGAQGYTFGSGTRLTVV.

The rearrangement links TRBV27 to TRBJ1-6; TRBD1 is a possible D gene (5 bases). Per germline, CDR1 MNHEY and CDR2 SMNVEV (reference sequence). V lost 3 bases to trimming and J lost 0 bases, with 15 bases between them. CDR3 length equals 18 residues. The CDR3 sequence: CASSFRSRTSSYNSPLHF. CDR3 in DNA: TGTGCCAGCAGTTTTAGGTCCCGGACAAGCTCCTATAATTCACCCCTCCACTTT.

This chain connects TRBV2 to TRBJ2-3; possibly TRBD2 for D (6 bases). The V end lost 6 bases, the J end lost 0 bases, and 19 bases lay between the germline ends. This CDR3 contains 17 residues. Germline V CDR1 and CDR2: SNHLY, FYNNEI. Here the CDR3 DNA reads TGTGCCAGCAGGGCGGGACGGATGAGCCTTAGCACAGATACGCAGTATTTT. It specifies CASRAGRMSLSTDTQYF.

The chain employs TRBV28 and TRBJ2-6; D is ambiguous. CDR1 and CDR2 (germline): MDHEN, SYDVKM. The CDR3 covers 12 residues. Deletions cut 11 bases from V and 4 bases from J, with 9 bases between. The CDR3 nucleotides are TGTGCCTCCGATCAAGGGGCCAACGTCCTGACTTTC. Its translation is CASDQGANVLTF.

The chain couples TRBV19 to TRBJ1-4, with 8 bases matching TRBD1. This CDR3 region has 16 residues. Germline V gene data show CDR1 as LNHDA and CDR2 as SQIVND (reference sequence). J was trimmed by 5 bases and V by 5 bases; bases with no gene match: 10. The CDR3 loop is CASSAATGAPNEKLFF. CDR3 sequence (DNA): TGTGCCAGTAGTGCGGCGACAGGGGCTCCCAATGAAAAACTGTTTTTT.

J is TRBJ2-2 and V is TRBV5-1; no clear D gene. Germline V gives CDR1 SGHRS, CDR2 YFSETQ. Trimming cost V 2 bases and J 1 base, with 12 bases left between them. This CDR3 region has 16 residues. In nucleotides, the CDR3 is TGCGCCAGCAGCTTATTCGGGCCAAAGAACACCGGGGAGCTGTTTTTT. The encoded protein is CASSLFGPKNTGELFF.

The DNA for the CDR3 is TGTGCCAGCACCCCCCCTGTGTTCTACGAGCAGTACTTC. Protein product: CASTPPVFYEQYF. V usage is TRBV6-1 and J usage is TRBJ2-7; D unresolved. The CDR3 contains 13 residues. Germline V gives CDR1 MNHNS, CDR2 SASEGT. Trimming shortened V by 7 bases and J by 3 bases, and 13 bases separated the two germline ends.

The V call is TRBV5-4, the J call TRBJ1-2; TRBD1 aligns across 7 bases. The CDR3 covers 15 residues. Germline V gene lookup returns CDR1 SGHNT and CDR2 YYREEE (reference sequence). Trimming at V came to 3 bases and at J to 2 bases, leaving 7 bases not matched to a gene. The CDR3 DNA reads TGTGCCAGCAGCTCCCCCGGGACAGTGAACTATGGCTACACCTTC. Encoded protein: CASSSPGTVNYGYTF.

The chain is built from TRBV19 and TRBJ1-5; D uncertain. Germline CDR1 reads LNHDA; CDR2 reads SQIVND (reference sequence). Trimming took 5 bases from V and 4 from J, leaving 15 bases between them. The CDR3 has 15 residues. CDR3 sequence reads: CASSFSSRGNQPQHF. As DNA, the CDR3 is TGTGCCAGTAGTTTTTCGTCTCGGGGAAATCAGCCCCAGCATTTT.

As DNA, the CDR3 is TGTGCCAGCAGTGAAGACTGGCCGGGACTAGAAATTTTAAATACGCAGTATTTT. This translates into CASSEDWPGLEILNTQYF. The genes are TRBV2 and TRBJ2-3; 8 nucleotides agree with TRBD2. The CDR3 has 18 amino acids. Per the germline V gene, CDR1 is SNHLY and CDR2 is FYNNEI. The V gene end was trimmed by 1 base and the J gene end by 7 bases; junction bases not matched to a gene: 16.

The V gene is TRBV28, the J gene TRBJ1-5; a weak D match, TRBD1 (5 bases). The length of the CDR3 is 15 residues. V lost 7 bases, J lost 5 bases, and 18 bases lay in between. Germline assignment: CDR1 MDHEN and CDR2 SYDVKM. CDR3 sequence reads: CASKAPGGDYQPQHF. The CDR3 DNA reads TGTGCCAGCAAGGCCCCGGGAGGGGACTATCAGCCCCAGCATTTT.

This chain links TRBV2 with TRBJ2-2, with 8 nucleotides matching TRBD2. Looked up from germline, CDR1 is SNHLY and CDR2 is FYNNEI. The trim removed 5 bases at V and 1 base at J, leaving 6 bases unmatched. CDR3 length: 16 residues. The CDR3 sequence: CASSSPGLVNTGELFF. The CDR3 DNA reads TGTGCCAGCAGTTCGCCGGGACTAGTGAACACCGGGGAGCTGTTTTTT.